The next 30 T cell receptor beta chains were all read from a single sample in a study of PD-L1 blockade in urothelial cancer. Time point in this sample: pretreatment peripheral blood. Profiled with immunoSEQ multiplex PCR; TCRdb holds only in-frame clones, not every one. Of approximately 67,000 clones in the sample, around 85% were seen once. Sequences were derived from PBMCs, sampled around atezolizumab (anti-PD-L1) treatment. The receptor source for this set is a man aged 60 to 69 with urothelial cancer.

The CDR3 loop reads CASSSRGGQVMSGANVLTF. The CDR3 DNA sequence: TGCGCCAGCAGCTCGAGGGGTGGACAGGTGATGTCCGGGGCCAACGTCCTGACTTTC. The chain combines TRBV5-1 with TRBJ2-6; TRBD1 agrees at 7 bases. The CDR3 totals 19 residues. In germline, CDR1 is SGHRS, CDR2 YFSETQ. Trimming removed 3 bases from V and 4 bases from J; junction bases left unmatched: 16.

This rearrangement joins TRBV28 to TRBJ1-5; D possibly corresponds to TRBD1 (5 bases). The germline V gene encodes CDR1 MDHEN and CDR2 SYDVKM. The CDR3 consists of 12 residues. The V end was cut by 6 bases, the J end by 11 bases, with 14 bases between. Here the CDR3 DNA reads TGTGCCAGCAGCGGCGCAGGGCGGACCCAGCATTTT. Its translation: CASSGAGRTQHF.

The CDR3 protein is CASSQDQGDTIYF. CDR3 nucleotides: TGCGCCAGCAGCCAAGACCAGGGGGACACCATATATTTT. V gene TRBV4-3 combines with J gene TRBJ1-3; 7 positions match TRBD1. The V and J ends lost 0 bases and 8 bases, in that order; junction bases with no gene match: 1. The CDR3 consists of 13 residues. The germline V gene encodes CDR1 LGHNA and CDR2 YSLEER.

The rearrangement uses TRBV5-1 and TRBJ1-6, with TRBD1 matching over 7 bases. Germline-derived CDR1 and CDR2 are SGHRS and YFSETQ. This CDR3 contains 16 residues. The trim removed 1 base at V and 6 bases at J, leaving 7 bases unmatched. The CDR3 nucleotides are TGCGCCAGCAGCTTGACCCCGGGACAGATTAATTCACCCCTCCACTTT. It yields the protein CASSLTPGQINSPLHF.

This chain joins TRBV5-6 and TRBJ1-1, with D hard to call. With 0 bases removed from V and 6 bases from J, the gap between germline ends came to 6 bases. The CDR3 covers 12 residues. The germline V gene encodes CDR1 SGHDT and CDR2 YYEEEE. The chain's CDR3 is CASSLARAEAFF. The DNA of the CDR3 is TGTGCCAGCAGCTTGGCGAGGGCTGAAGCTTTCTTT.

The rearrangement uses TRBV7-9 and TRBJ2-3; TRBD2 aligns across 8 bases. Germline CDR1 reads SEHNR; CDR2 reads FQNEAQ (reference sequence). The CDR3 is 15 residues long. J lost 6 bases, V lost 5 bases, and 10 bases had no gene match. CDR3 amino acids: CASSGVAGPADTQYF. The CDR3 bases are TGTGCCAGCAGCGGAGTAGCGGGGCCGGCGGATACGCAGTATTTT.

The J gene is TRBJ1-2, the V gene TRBV18, with a tentative D call TRBD1 (6 bases). V was trimmed by 6 bases and J by 6 bases, leaving 14 bases between them. In germline, CDR1 is KGHSH, CDR2 LQKENI. The CDR3 is 13 amino acids. The CDR3 nucleotides read TGTGCCAGCTCGCCGGACAGTCATAATGGCTACACCTTC. Encoded protein: CASSPDSHNGYTF.

This chain uses TRBV5-1 with TRBJ2-5; D not resolved. Germline assignment: CDR1 SGHRS and CDR2 YFSETQ. Trimming cost V 2 bases and J 0 bases, with 5 bases left between them. The CDR3 has 13 residues. Here the CDR3 reads CASSFGNQETQYF. In DNA, the CDR3 is TGCGCCAGCAGCTTCGGTAACCAAGAGACCCAGTACTTC. Using reference TRBV5-1 and TRBJ2-5 for the parts outside the CDR3, the full variable domain is KAGVTQTPRYLIKTRGQQVTLSCSPISGHRSVSWYQQTPGQGLQFLFEYFSETQRNKGNFPGRFSGRQFSNSRSEMNVSTLELGDSALYLCASSFGNQETQYFGPGTRLLVL.

The J gene is TRBJ1-2, the V gene TRBV30; the D gene is possibly TRBD1 (6 bases). Per germline, CDR1 GTSNPN and CDR2 SVGIG (reference sequence). The V end was cut by 4 bases, the J end by 8 bases, with 14 bases between. This CDR3 contains 12 residues. For the CDR3, the DNA is TGTGCCTGGACCGTAGGGGGTCGCGGCTACACCTTC. Residues: CAWTVGGRGYTF. The full variable domain, its missing parts supplied by reference TRBV30 and TRBJ1-2, is SQTIHQWPATLVQPVGSPLSLECTVEGTSNPNLYWYRQAAGRGLQLLFYSVGIGQISSEVPQNLSASRPQDRQFILSSKKLLLSDSGFYLCAWTVGGRGYTFGSGTRLTVV.

With respect to this clone: Germline is not matched at one junction end, which may reflect a read error. V usage is TRBV7-7 and J usage is TRBJ2-5; 8 nucleotides agree with TRBD2. Germline V lookup: CDR1 SSHAT, CDR2 FNYEAQ (reference sequence). This CDR3 comprises 16 residues. The CDR3 bases are TGTGCTAGCAGCTCGGGGGTAGCGGGGTCCCAAGAGACCCAGTACTTC. Protein: CASSSGVAGSQETQYF.

The V and J genes are TRBV7-2 and TRBJ2-7; a possible D gene is TRBD1 (6 bases). This CDR3 comprises 13 residues. The V gene lost 0 bases and the J gene lost 7 bases, with 10 bases spanning the gap. CDR1 is SGHTA and CDR2 is FQGNSA in the germline V gene. The CDR3 DNA follows: TGTGCCAGCAGCTTAGCCCCGGGACAAGAGCAGTACTTC. Protein sequence: CASSLAPGQEQYF. Combining the CDR3 with reference TRBV7-2 and TRBJ2-7 gives the whole variable domain GAGVSQSPSNKVTEKGKDVELRCDPISGHTALYWYRQSLGQGLEFLIYFQGNSAPDKSGLPSDRFSAERTGGSVSTLTIQRTQQEDSAVYLCASSLAPGQEQYFGPGTRLTVT.

The CDR3 DNA follows: TGTGCCTGGAGTGCGTTAGCGGGGGGGCCAGATACGCAGTATTTT. Amino acid sequence: CAWSALAGGPDTQYF. The genes are TRBV30 and TRBJ2-3; 11 nucleotides align to TRBD2. The germline V gene encodes CDR1 GTSNPN and CDR2 SVGIG (reference sequence). There are 15 residues in the CDR3. J was trimmed by 4 bases and V by 1 base; bases with no gene match: 4.

This chain joins TRBV5-1 and TRBJ2-1, with 16 bases identical to TRBD2. CDR3 length equals 15 residues. The V segment lost 6 bases and the J segment 6 bases; nucleotides outside the gene matches: 3. Germline-derived CDR1 and CDR2 are SGHRS and YFSETQ. The chain's CDR3 is CASMGTSGGANEQFF. In DNA form, the CDR3 reads TGCGCCAGCATGGGGACTAGCGGGGGGGCCAATGAGCAGTTCTTC.

V is TRBV4-2 and J is TRBJ2-2; 16 bases fit TRBD2. The CDR3 length is 17 residues. CDR1 LGHNA and CDR2 YNFKEQ come from the germline V gene. V was clipped by 2 bases and J by 6 bases; unmatched bases: 3. CDR3 bases: TGTGCCAGCAGCCAAAGGGGGACTAGCGGGGGGGCCGGGGAGCTGTTTTTT. Its protein product is CASSQRGTSGGAGELFF.

The J gene is TRBJ2-1, the V gene TRBV5-4; 7 nucleotides align to TRBD2. In germline, CDR1 is SGHNT, CDR2 YYREEE (reference sequence). Losses at the gene ends were 0 bases for V and 0 bases for J; bases not matched to a gene: 0. The CDR3 has 15 residues. The CDR3 DNA reads as TGTGCCAGCAGCTTGGGCGGGAGCTCCTACAATGAGCAGTTCTTC. Its protein product is CASSLGGSSYNEQFF.

The V call is TRBV11-2, the J call TRBJ2-3; 9 bases fit TRBD2. Per the germline V gene, CDR1 is SGHAT and CDR2 is FQNNGV. J gave up 7 bases and V 6 bases, and 8 bases lay outside the gene matches. The CDR3 runs 14 residues. The CDR3 DNA follows: TGTGCCAGCAGACGTTTAGCGGGGGCCTATACGCAGTATTTT. This sequence encodes CASRRLAGAYTQYF.

This sequence joins TRBV28 and TRBJ1-2, with D uncertain. Germline CDR1 is MDHEN and CDR2 is SYDVKM. The CDR3 covers 13 residues. The germline V and J ends were trimmed by 7 bases and 4 bases, with 13 bases remaining between them. The CDR3, as DNA: TGTGCCAGCACTATAGGGAGTAGCTATGGCTACACCTTC. Its protein is CASTIGSSYGYTF.

The chain uses TRBV5-6 and TRBJ2-5, with 9 bases aligning to TRBD2. Germline-derived CDR1 and CDR2 are SGHDT and YYEEEE. The CDR3 is 16 amino acids. Unmatched junction bases numbered 5, after V lost 1 base and J lost 1 base. CDR3 sequence: CASSLLGLATQETQYF. The CDR3 nucleotides are TGTGCCAGCAGCTTGTTAGGACTAGCGACCCAAGAGACCCAGTACTTC.

Note on this clone: Other nucleotide sequences from this sample produce the same CDR3. The genes are TRBV7-3 and TRBJ2-2; the D is unclear. Germline V gene data show CDR1 as SGHTA and CDR2 as FQGTGA. V gave up 3 bases and J gave up 3 bases, with 8 bases separating them. The CDR3 is made up of 14 amino acids. The CDR3 DNA sequence: TGTGCCAGCAGCTTCAACAGAGACACCGGGGAGCTGTTTTTT. This encodes CASSFNRDTGELFF. The whole variable domain, remainder taken from reference TRBV7-3 and TRBJ2-2, is GAGVSQTPSNKVTEKGKYVELRCDPISGHTALYWYRQSLGQGPEFLIYFQGTGAADDSGLPNDRFFAVRPEGSVSTLKIQRTERGDSAVYLCASSFNRDTGELFFGEGSRLTVL.

The genes are TRBV29-1 and TRBJ1-1, with 8 bases aligning to TRBD1. V lost 7 bases to trimming and J lost 4 bases; unmatched junction nucleotides: 14. Germline assignment: CDR1 SQVTM and CDR2 ANQGSEA. This CDR3 has 15 residues. The CDR3 sequence: CSAGQGKRGSTEAFF. DNA of the CDR3: TGCAGCGCTGGACAGGGTAAAAGGGGGTCCACTGAAGCTTTCTTT.

This chain joins TRBV7-2 and TRBJ1-2; D is unclear. Trimming shortened V by 1 base and J by 8 bases, and 11 bases separated the two germline ends. Germline V CDR1 and CDR2: SGHTA, FQGNSA. The CDR3 covers 13 residues. The DNA for the CDR3 is TGTGCCAGCAGCTTAGGCCGGGTGGAAGGCTACACCTTC. Protein product: CASSLGRVEGYTF.

CDR3 coding DNA: TGCGCCAGCAGCCTTAACCTAGCTAAAGAGACCCAGTACTTC. This sequence encodes CASSLNLAKETQYF. The genes are TRBV4-1 and TRBJ2-5; D is possibly TRBD2 (5 bases). V lost 4 bases and J 3 bases, leaving 12 bases between the germline ends. CDR1 and CDR2 from the germline V gene are MGHRA and YSYEKL. The CDR3 length is 14 residues.

This chain uses TRBV5-4 with TRBJ2-1, with 9 bases aligning to TRBD2. V trimming: 0 bases; J trimming: 7 bases; junction bases outside the gene matches: 11. Germline values: CDR1 SGHNT, CDR2 YYREEE (reference sequence). The CDR3 sequence is 17 residues long. As DNA, the CDR3 is TGTGCCAGCAGCTTGGATAGGGGGCGGGGGGGCCTGAATGAGCAGTTCTTC. It translates to CASSLDRGRGGLNEQFF.

The chain uses TRBV7-9 and TRBJ1-1; perhaps TRBD1 as D (5 bases). CDR3 length: 13 amino acids. CDR1 and CDR2 from the germline V gene are SEHNR and FQNEAQ (reference sequence). V gave up 7 bases and J gave up 1 base, with 10 bases separating them. CDR3 residues: CASNIDRNTEAFF. In DNA form, the CDR3 reads TGTGCCAGCAACATAGACAGGAACACTGAAGCTTTCTTT.

This chain uses TRBV27 with TRBJ2-7; 11 bases fit TRBD1. CDR1 is MNHEY, CDR2 SMNVEV, per germline (reference sequence). The trim removed 6 bases at V and 3 bases at J, leaving 4 bases unmatched. This CDR3 is built from 14 residues. CDR3 sequence (DNA): TGTGCCAGCAGCTGGACAGGGGGCGGCTACGAGCAGTACTTC. It encodes CASSWTGGGYEQYF.

V gene TRBV4-2 combines with J gene TRBJ2-7; D gene unclear. In germline, CDR1 is LGHNA, CDR2 YNFKEQ. Trimming stripped 4 bases from V and 5 bases from J, with 9 bases between. The CDR3 covers 12 residues. The CDR3 DNA sequence: TGTGCCAGCAGCCCCCACACCCACGAGCAGTACTTC. Protein: CASSPHTHEQYF.

This chain links TRBV10-3 with TRBJ2-3, with 13 bases that match TRBD2. This CDR3 contains 17 residues. The ends lost 4 bases at V and 1 base at J; junction bases unmatched: 5. Germline V CDR1 and CDR2: ENHRY, SYGVKD. The CDR3 region has the DNA TGTGCCATCAGTGGACTAGCGGGGGGTGAAGGCACAGATACGCAGTATTTT. It codes for CAISGLAGGEGTDTQYF.

The chain recombines TRBV2 with TRBJ2-5; TRBD2 agrees at 9 bases. The germline gives CDR1 SNHLY, CDR2 FYNNEI. The CDR3 totals 13 residues. The J segment lost 5 bases and the V segment lost 4 bases, leaving 2 bases of the junction unmatched. The DNA of the CDR3 is TGTGCCAGCAGTGCTAGCGGGGTGGAGACCCAGTACTTC. Protein product: CASSASGVETQYF. Full variable domain (outside the CDR3, taken from reference TRBV2 and TRBJ2-5): EPEVTQTPSHQVTQMGQEVILRCVPISNHLYFYWYRQILGQKVEFLVSFYNNEISEKSEIFDDQFSVERPDGSNFTLKIRSTKLEDSAMYFCASSASGVETQYFGPGTRLLVL.

The chain links TRBV18 to TRBJ2-3, with D unresolved. Germline CDR1 is KGHSH and CDR2 is LQKENI. Trimming left V 3 bases short and J 4 bases short, with 17 bases between. The CDR3 sequence is 16 residues long. CDR3: CASSPESGPRSDTQYF. As DNA, the CDR3 is TGTGCCAGCTCACCCGAGTCAGGCCCTCGGTCAGATACGCAGTATTTT.

The genes are TRBV5-4 and TRBJ1-3; D call uncertain. Trimming left V 0 bases short and J 5 bases short, with 12 bases between. Germline V gives CDR1 SGHNT, CDR2 YYREEE (reference sequence). The CDR3 runs 15 residues. The CDR3 spells CASSLAGSGRNTIYF. The CDR3, as DNA: TGTGCCAGCAGCTTGGCTGGGAGTGGGAGAAACACCATATATTTT.